The 21 T cell receptor beta chains given below trace back to one sample, sequenced in a study of shared T cell receptors in the human thymus. Data came from immunoSEQ multiplex PCR; TCRdb stores just in-frame clones and leaves some out. Here the sample spans fewer than 700,000 clones, 70% to 90% being singletons. The sample was also reused in another study, on human thymus T cells.

Material for sequencing was thymocytes. The receptors derive from a boy less than two years old with a congenital heart defect.

The chain uses TRBV19 and TRBJ1-4; no clear D. Germline V CDR1 and CDR2: LNHDA, SQIVND (reference sequence). Trimming removed 4 bases from V and 8 bases from J, with 8 bases in between. The CDR3 spans 12 residues. Here the CDR3 DNA reads TGTGCCAGTAGTACCCATTCCGAAAAACTGTTTTTT. As protein: CASSTHSEKLFF.

The chain carries TRBV25-1 and TRBJ1-1, with D possibly TRBD1 on 6 matching bases. The CDR3 loop spans 11 amino acids. Germline values: CDR1 MGHDK, CDR2 SYGVNS. Trimming pared 8 bases from V and 8 bases from J, leaving 12 bases between. The CDR3 reads CASLGQKEAFF. The CDR3 bases are TGTGCCAGCCTCGGACAGAAAGAAGCTTTCTTT.

The V gene is TRBV29-1, the J gene TRBJ2-3; D is undetermined. The CDR3 totals 13 residues. V lost 7 bases to trimming and J lost 0 bases, with 11 bases between them. CDR1 SQVTM and CDR2 ANQGSEA come from the germline V gene. The CDR3 DNA is TGCAGCGAGGTGAGGCCTAGCACAGATACGCAGTATTTT. As protein: CSEVRPSTDTQYF.

J is TRBJ1-2 and V is TRBV20-1; D not resolved. The CDR3 is 11 amino acids. From germline, CDR1 is DFQATT and CDR2 SNEGSKA (reference sequence). The V and J ends lost 7 bases and 2 bases respectively, with 8 bases between them. DNA of the CDR3: TGCAGTGTGGAGTCAAACTATGGCTACACCTTC. It specifies CSVESNYGYTF.

This chain links TRBV5-4 with TRBJ2-3; TRBD2 matches 8 bases. This CDR3 has 16 residues. V was clipped by 0 bases and J by 2 bases; unmatched bases: 5. Germline CDR1 is SGHNT and CDR2 is YYREEE (reference sequence). The DNA of the CDR3 is TGTGCCAGCAGCTTGGCACCAGCGGGAGCCACAGATACGCAGTATTTT. It encodes CASSLAPAGATDTQYF.

This chain joins TRBV30 and TRBJ1-1; 9 bases are shared with TRBD1. The trim removed 4 bases at V and 5 bases at J, leaving 8 bases unmatched. The length of the CDR3 is 14 residues. Germline CDR1 is GTSNPN and CDR2 is SVGIG (reference sequence). As DNA, the CDR3 is TGTGCCTGGATCGGACAGGGGCGGAGGACTGAAGCTTTCTTT. It is translated as CAWIGQGRRTEAFF.

This sequence joins TRBV6-1 and TRBJ2-7, with 9 bases fitting TRBD2. V shed 8 bases, J shed 2 bases, and the junction held 1 base outside the gene matches. Per germline, CDR1 MNHNS and CDR2 SASEGT. The CDR3 loop spans 12 amino acids. Here the CDR3 DNA reads TGTGCCAGCGCGGGAGGGGCCTACGAGCAGTACTTC. Amino acids: CASAGGAYEQYF.

This clone was recorded only once. The rearrangement links TRBV10-3 to TRBJ1-2; weak D call: TRBD1 (5 bases). From germline, CDR1 is ENHRY and CDR2 SYGVKD. Trimming took off 6 bases at V and 4 bases at J, with 21 bases between the two ends. This CDR3 comprises 16 residues. CDR3 amino acids: CAISETLRQPLYGYTF. The CDR3 region has the DNA TGTGCCATCAGCGAGACCCTCCGACAGCCACTCTATGGCTACACCTTC.

This chain links TRBV5-6 with TRBJ2-7; D might be TRBD1 (7 bases). The CDR3 covers 15 residues. The germline V and J ends were trimmed by 4 bases and 3 bases, with 17 bases remaining between them. In germline, CDR1 is SGHDT, CDR2 YYEEEE. For the CDR3, the DNA is TGTGCCAGCAGCCGCGGGACAGCGAATTACTACGAGCAGTACTTC. This encodes CASSRGTANYYEQYF.

The V call is TRBV2, the J call TRBJ1-1, with 8 bases aligning to TRBD1. The CDR3 spans 14 residues. Per germline, CDR1 SNHLY and CDR2 FYNNEI. V trimming: 6 bases; J trimming: 2 bases; junction bases outside the gene matches: 5. CDR3 sequence (DNA): TGTGCCAGCAGGTCGACAGGGGCCAACACTGAAGCTTTCTTT. It is translated as CASRSTGANTEAFF.

The chain employs TRBV4-2 and TRBJ2-3; 8 bases match TRBD2. Germline loops: CDR1 LGHNA, CDR2 YNFKEQ. Trimming removed 3 bases from V and 5 bases from J; junction bases left unmatched: 16. The CDR3 is 18 amino acids. CDR3 region: CASSHGLYSGSRVDTQYF. Written as DNA, the CDR3 is TGTGCCAGCAGCCACGGCCTTTACAGCGGGAGTAGGGTAGATACGCAGTATTTT.

The chain joins TRBV30 to TRBJ2-3, with 11 bases matching TRBD2. V was pared by 0 bases and J by 7 bases, with 9 bases of the junction left unmatched. Germline assignment: CDR1 GTSNPN and CDR2 SVGIG (reference sequence). The CDR3 extends over 16 amino acids. The chain's CDR3 is CAWSVHTSGRRNTQYF. The CDR3 DNA sequence: TGTGCCTGGAGTGTACACACTAGCGGGAGACGGAATACGCAGTATTTT.

This chain uses TRBV30 with TRBJ2-6; the D is unclear. CDR1 is GTSNPN and CDR2 is SVGIG in the germline V gene (reference sequence). Trimming took off 3 bases at V and 2 bases at J, with 17 bases between the two ends. CDR3 length equals 17 residues. The CDR3 region is CAWSPPGRAAGANVLTF. The CDR3 DNA sequence: TGTGCCTGGAGCCCCCCGGGTCGTGCAGCTGGGGCCAACGTCCTGACTTTC.

CDR3: CASKAERSGVTDTQYF. CDR3 in DNA: TGTGCCAGTAAAGCGGAGAGATCGGGGGTCACAGATACGCAGTATTTT. J is TRBJ2-3 and V is TRBV19; weak D call: TRBD2 (6 bases). Trimming removed 7 bases from V and 2 bases from J, with 19 bases in between. This CDR3 comprises 16 residues. The germline V gene has CDR1 LNHDA and CDR2 SQIVND (reference sequence).

The V gene is TRBV27, the J gene TRBJ2-7; TRBD2 matches 9 bases. Losses at the gene ends were 5 bases for V and 6 bases for J; bases not matched to a gene: 14. CDR1 is MNHEY, CDR2 SMNVEV, per germline (reference sequence). The CDR3 is made up of 16 amino acids. The CDR3 nucleotides are TGTGCCAGCAGTCCCCCCCATCTAGCGGGATCGTCCGAGCAGTACTTC. Protein: CASSPPHLAGSSEQYF.

This chain joins TRBV4-1 and TRBJ2-3; TRBD2 might be the D (6 bases). Per the germline V gene, CDR1 is MGHRA and CDR2 is YSYEKL. With 0 bases removed from V and 1 base from J, the gap between germline ends came to 11 bases. The CDR3 sequence is 16 residues long. Here the CDR3 reads CASSQDGGIRTDTQYF. CDR3 nucleotide sequence: TGCGCCAGCAGCCAAGATGGCGGGATTCGCACAGATACGCAGTATTTT.

The rearrangement joins TRBV7-2 to TRBJ1-2; no firm D call. The CDR3 covers 16 residues. V was trimmed by 6 bases and J by 10 bases, leaving 27 bases between them. The germline V gene encodes CDR1 SGHTA and CDR2 FQGNSA. The CDR3 loop reads CASSPGWSLEVPHYTF. The DNA for the CDR3 is TGTGCCAGCAGTCCCGGGTGGTCCCTCGAAGTGCCGCACTACACCTTC.

The chain has TRBV4-2 and TRBJ2-7, with 14 bases lining up with TRBD2. The CDR3 has 16 amino acids. Germline CDR1 reads LGHNA; CDR2 reads YNFKEQ. V lost 4 bases and J lost 4; bases outside the gene matches: 6. The CDR3 nucleotides are TGTGCCAGCAGCCCCGGGACTAGCGGGAGTAGGTACGAGCAGTACTTC. Translation: CASSPGTSGSRYEQYF.

This chain joins TRBV18 and TRBJ1-1; TRBD1 matches 9 bases. The CDR3 covers 14 residues. Germline V CDR1 and CDR2: KGHSH, LQKENI. Trimming removed 5 bases from V and 4 bases from J; junction bases left unmatched: 5. The CDR3 bases are TGTGCCAGCTCAGAATCGACAGGGGGCACTGAAGCTTTCTTT. Translating gives CASSESTGGTEAFF.

This clone showed up just once. J is TRBJ2-1 and V is TRBV30; 10 nucleotides line up with TRBD2. There are 18 residues in the CDR3. The germline CDR1 and CDR2 sequences are GTSNPN and SVGIG (reference sequence). Trimming cost V 0 bases and J 0 bases; bases outside gene matches: 8. CDR3 DNA sequence: TGTGCCTGGAGTGTACGGGCTAGCGGGAGACGCTCCTACAATGAGCAGTTCTTC. Amino acids: CAWSVRASGRRSYNEQFF.

This chain uses TRBV13 with TRBJ1-5, with D possibly matching TRBD1 (6 bases). The CDR3 runs 20 residues. Germline V lookup: CDR1 PRHDT, CDR2 FYEKMQ (reference sequence). The germline V and J ends were trimmed by 4 bases and 0 bases, with 25 bases remaining between them. CDR3 loop: CASSSTRQGISQDSNQPQHF. The CDR3 bases are TGTGCCAGCAGCTCCACCCGGCAGGGGATAAGCCAAGATAGCAATCAGCCCCAGCATTTT.